This T cell receptor (beta chain) was sequenced during a study of CD8+ T cells in alopecia areata. In the study overall: It was 6 to 18 months of tofacitinib, and then there were 6 months off drug.

Treatment in this sample: oral pan-JAK inhibitor, 5-10 mg twice daily. Individuals with alopecia areata gave both lesional scalp punch biopsies and peripheral blood for collection. Sorted out of PBMCs were CD4+ T cells and CD8+ T cells. Extraction and reverse transcription of RNA yielded cDNA as the sequencing template. TCRdb keeps only in-frame clones here, not all; method: immunoSEQ multiplex PCR. The data contain some 42,000 clones, roughly 92% of them singletons. V shed 4 bases, J shed 6 bases, and the junction held 6 bases outside the gene matches. The CDR3 covers 15 residues. Per germline, CDR1 SEHNR and CDR2 FQNEAQ (reference sequence).

Sequencing used CD8+ T cells sorted from blood, obtained at week 24, from a patient treated with tofacitinib. The chain uses TRBV7-9 and TRBJ2-1; TRBD1 matches 10 bases. The origin of this receptor is a human donor with alopecia areata. CDR3 sequence: CASSSGTGESNEQFF. CDR3 bases: TGTGCCAGCAGCTCCGGGACAGGGGAGAGCAATGAGCAGTTCTTC. The complete variable domain, with remaining parts taken from reference TRBV7-9 and TRBJ2-1, reads DTGVSQNPRHKITKRGQNVTFRCDPISEHNRLYWYRQTLGQGPEFLTYFQNEAQLEKSRLLSDRFSAERPKGSFSTLEIQRTEQGDSAMYLCASSSGTGESNEQFFGPGTRLTVL.